These 3 T cell receptor beta chains originate from one sample sequenced in a study of T cell changes during pregnancy in multiple sclerosis. Sequencing used immunoSEQ multiplex PCR; TCRdb keeps in-frame clones, though not all of them. The sample records tens of thousands of clones, almost 95% being singletons. The source was peripheral blood, collected after pregnancy. Receptors were obtained from a female donor with multiple sclerosis, enrolled in a pregnancy study.

This clone came up once. V is TRBV4-1 and J is TRBJ1-4; D may be TRBD1 (6 bases). In germline, CDR1 is MGHRA, CDR2 YSYEKL. V lost 2 bases, J lost 8 bases, and 18 bases lay in between. There are 16 residues in the CDR3. The CDR3 spells CASSQLGAGKGEKLFF. Here the CDR3 DNA reads TGCGCCAGCAGCCAACTGGGGGCAGGGAAAGGGGAAAAACTGTTTTTT.

V is TRBV6-1 and J is TRBJ2-7; TRBD1 might be the D (6 bases). Germline loops: CDR1 MNHNS, CDR2 SASEGT. Deletions cut 7 bases from V and 3 bases from J, with 13 bases between. The CDR3 is 13 residues long. The CDR3 region is CASNRDNLYEQYF. The CDR3 region has the DNA TGTGCCAGCAACCGGGACAACCTCTACGAGCAGTACTTC.

The genes are TRBV5-4 and TRBJ2-7; D is possibly TRBD1 (5 bases). Per the germline V gene, CDR1 is SGHNT and CDR2 is YYREEE (reference sequence). Trimming left V 1 base short and J 4 bases short, with 12 bases between. The CDR3 loop spans 14 amino acids. This CDR3 reads CASSLSGLIYEQYF. The CDR3 DNA reads TGTGCCAGCAGCTTGTCAGGGCTGATATACGAGCAGTACTTC.